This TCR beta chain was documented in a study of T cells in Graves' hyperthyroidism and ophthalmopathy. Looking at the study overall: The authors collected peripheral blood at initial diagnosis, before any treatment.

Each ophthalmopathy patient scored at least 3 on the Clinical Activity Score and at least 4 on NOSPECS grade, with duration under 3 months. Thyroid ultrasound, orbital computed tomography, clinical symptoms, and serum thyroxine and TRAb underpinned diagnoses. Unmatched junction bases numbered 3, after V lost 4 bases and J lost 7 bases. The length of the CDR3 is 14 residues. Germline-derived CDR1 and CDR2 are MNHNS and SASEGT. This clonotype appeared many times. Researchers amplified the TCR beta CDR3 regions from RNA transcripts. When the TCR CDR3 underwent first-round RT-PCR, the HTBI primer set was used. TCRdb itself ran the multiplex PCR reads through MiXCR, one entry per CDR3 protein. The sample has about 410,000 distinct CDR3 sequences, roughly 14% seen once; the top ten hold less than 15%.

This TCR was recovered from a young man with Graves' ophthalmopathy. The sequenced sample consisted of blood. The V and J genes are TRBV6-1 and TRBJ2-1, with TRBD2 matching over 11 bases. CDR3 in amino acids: CASSASGRMNEQFF. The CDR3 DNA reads TGTGCCAGCAGTGCTAGCGGGAGGATGAATGAGCAGTTCTTC.